This record concerns one TCR beta chain sequence. What it binds is not known. During the collection period, no donor immune events like infections were recorded. CDR3 size: 11 residues. V lost 7 bases and J lost 6, with 8 bases in between. Germline CDR1 and CDR2: SEHNR and FQNEAQ (reference sequence). This record comes from a study of identifying expanded T cells in peripheral blood. Assay: immunoSEQ multiplex PCR; the TCRdb copy retains only in-frame clones and omits some. Counted here are 60,000 to 70,000 clones, around 83% occurring once; the ten biggest clones make up approximately 19%. Study findings and constraints: Variance in clone template counts between approximately two-week samples significantly increased with total template count across all healthy donors. Differentially abundant clones: about 1.2 between replicates, about 17 at roughly 15 days, 19 to 20 at four.

This sequence was found in a person aged 18-70 years in good health. This chain connects TRBV7-9 to TRBJ2-3; no clear D gene. Sequencing input: blood. The CDR3 DNA follows: TGTGCCAGCACAGAGCAGGATACGCAGTATTTT. Translated: CASTEQDTQYF.